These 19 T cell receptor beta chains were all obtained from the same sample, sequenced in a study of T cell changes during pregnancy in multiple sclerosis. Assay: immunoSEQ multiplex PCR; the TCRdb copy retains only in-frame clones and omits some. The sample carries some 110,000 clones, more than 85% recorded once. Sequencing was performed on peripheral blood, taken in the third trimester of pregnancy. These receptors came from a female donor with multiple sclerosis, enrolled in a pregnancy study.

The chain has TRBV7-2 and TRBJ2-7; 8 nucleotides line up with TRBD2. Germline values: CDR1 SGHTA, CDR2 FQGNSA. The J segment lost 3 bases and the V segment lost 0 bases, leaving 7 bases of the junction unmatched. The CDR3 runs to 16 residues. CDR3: CASSLAGTSWGYEQYF. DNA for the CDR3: TGTGCCAGCAGCTTAGCGGGGACTAGTTGGGGCTACGAGCAGTACTTC.

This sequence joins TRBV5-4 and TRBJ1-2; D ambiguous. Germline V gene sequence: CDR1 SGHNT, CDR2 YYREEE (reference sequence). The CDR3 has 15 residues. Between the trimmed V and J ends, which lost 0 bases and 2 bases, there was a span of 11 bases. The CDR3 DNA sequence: TGTGCCAGCAGCTTGGGACTAGCAGCGAACTATGGCTACACCTTC. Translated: CASSLGLAANYGYTF.

Here the CDR3 reads CASSFLAGGLYYEQYF. In DNA, the CDR3 is TGTGCCAGTAGTTTCCTAGCGGGAGGGTTATACTACGAGCAGTACTTC. The chain couples TRBV19 to TRBJ2-7; TRBD2 agrees at 12 bases. This CDR3 comprises 16 residues. Germline lookup yields CDR1 LNHDA and CDR2 SQIVND (reference sequence). Trimming removed 5 bases from V and 3 bases from J; junction bases left unmatched: 8.

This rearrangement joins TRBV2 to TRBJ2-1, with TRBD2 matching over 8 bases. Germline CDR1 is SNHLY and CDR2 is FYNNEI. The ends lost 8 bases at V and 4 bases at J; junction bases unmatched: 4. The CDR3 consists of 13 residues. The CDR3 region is CASRSGGYNEQFF. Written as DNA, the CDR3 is TGTGCCAGCCGGAGCGGGGGATACAATGAGCAGTTCTTC. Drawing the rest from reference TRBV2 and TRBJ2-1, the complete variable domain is EPEVTQTPSHQVTQMGQEVILRCVPISNHLYFYWYRQILGQKVEFLVSFYNNEISEKSEIFDDQFSVERPDGSNFTLKIRSTKLEDSAMYFCASRSGGYNEQFFGPGTRLTVL.

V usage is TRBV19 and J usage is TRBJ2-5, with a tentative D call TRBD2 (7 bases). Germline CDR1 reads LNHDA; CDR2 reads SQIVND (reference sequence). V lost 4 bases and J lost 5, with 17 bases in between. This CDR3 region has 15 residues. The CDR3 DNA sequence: TGTGCCAGTAGTAGCGGGGGACACGTATGGGAGACCCAGTACTTC. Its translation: CASSSGGHVWETQYF.

CDR3 sequence: CASSFPSQGEETQYF. CDR3 nucleotides: TGTGCCAGCAGTTTTCCCTCACAGGGAGAAGAGACCCAGTACTTC. The V call is TRBV28, the J call TRBJ2-5, with D possibly matching TRBD1 (6 bases). V shed 3 bases and J shed 3 bases, with 14 bases lying between them. Per the germline V gene, CDR1 is MDHEN and CDR2 is SYDVKM. This CDR3 is built from 15 residues.

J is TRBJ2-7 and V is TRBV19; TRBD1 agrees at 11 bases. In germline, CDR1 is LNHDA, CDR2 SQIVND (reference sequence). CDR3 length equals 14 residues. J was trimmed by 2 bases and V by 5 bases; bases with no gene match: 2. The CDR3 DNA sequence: TGTGCCAGTAGTCCGGGACAGGGGGCCTACGAGCAGTACTTC. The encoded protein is CASSPGQGAYEQYF. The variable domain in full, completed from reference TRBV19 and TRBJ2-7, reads DGGITQSPKYLFRKEGQNVTLSCEQNLNHDAMYWYRQDPGQGLRLIYYSQIVNDFQKGDIAEGYSVSREKKESFPLTVTSAQKNPTAFYLCASSPGQGAYEQYFGPGTRLTVT.

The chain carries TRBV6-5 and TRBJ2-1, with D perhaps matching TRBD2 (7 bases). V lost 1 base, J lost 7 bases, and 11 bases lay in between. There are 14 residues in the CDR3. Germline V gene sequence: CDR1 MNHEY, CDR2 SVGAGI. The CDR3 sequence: CASSYYGGRNEQFF. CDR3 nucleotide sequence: TGTGCCAGCAGTTACTACGGGGGGCGAAATGAGCAGTTCTTC.

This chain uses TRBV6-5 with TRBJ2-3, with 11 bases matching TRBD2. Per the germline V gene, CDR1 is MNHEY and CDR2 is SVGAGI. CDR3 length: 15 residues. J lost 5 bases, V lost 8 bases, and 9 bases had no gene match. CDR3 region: CASGSGTSGLDTQYF. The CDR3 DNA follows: TGTGCCAGCGGCTCTGGGACTAGCGGTCTAGATACGCAGTATTTT.

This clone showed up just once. The chain's CDR3 is CASSVGSTSGEQFF. CDR3 nucleotide sequence: TGTGCCAGCAGCGTAGGGTCTACCTCAGGAGAGCAGTTCTTC. The chain couples TRBV9 to TRBJ2-1; D is unresolved. V lost 0 bases, J lost 10 bases, and 14 bases lay in between. The CDR3 length is 14 residues. The germline V gene has CDR1 SGDLS and CDR2 YYNGEE.

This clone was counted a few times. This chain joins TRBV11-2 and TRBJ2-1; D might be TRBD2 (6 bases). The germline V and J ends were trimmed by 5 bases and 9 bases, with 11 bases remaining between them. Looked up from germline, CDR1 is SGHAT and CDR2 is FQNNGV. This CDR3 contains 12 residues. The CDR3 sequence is CASSPPGAEQFF. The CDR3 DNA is TGTGCCAGCAGCCCCCCGGGAGCTGAGCAGTTCTTC.

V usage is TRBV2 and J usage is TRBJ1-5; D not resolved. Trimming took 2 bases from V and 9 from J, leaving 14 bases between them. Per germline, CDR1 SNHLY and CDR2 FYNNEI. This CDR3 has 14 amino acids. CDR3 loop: CASSERGRGGPQHF. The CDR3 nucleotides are TGTGCCAGCAGTGAAAGAGGCCGGGGAGGGCCCCAGCATTTT.

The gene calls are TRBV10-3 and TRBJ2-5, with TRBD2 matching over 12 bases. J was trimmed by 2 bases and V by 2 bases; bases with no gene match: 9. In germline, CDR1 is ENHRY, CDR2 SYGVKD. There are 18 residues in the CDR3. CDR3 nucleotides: TGTGCCATCAGTGAGCGAACCTCTAGCGGGGGGGCACAAGAGACCCAGTACTTC. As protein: CAISERTSSGGAQETQYF.

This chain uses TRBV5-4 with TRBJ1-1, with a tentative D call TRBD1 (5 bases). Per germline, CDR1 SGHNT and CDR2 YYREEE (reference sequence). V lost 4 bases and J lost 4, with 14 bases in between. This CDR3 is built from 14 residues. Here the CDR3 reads CASSLGGRVTEAFF. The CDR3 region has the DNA TGTGCCAGCAGCCTGGGGGGGAGGGTCACTGAAGCTTTCTTT.

As DNA, the CDR3 is TGTGCCAGCAGCAGTACTCAGGAAAACATTCAGTACTTC. It is translated as CASSSTQENIQYF. The chain employs TRBV5-4 and TRBJ2-4; no firm D call. CDR3 length equals 13 residues. Trimming pared 4 bases from V and 5 bases from J, leaving 10 bases between. Germline V lookup: CDR1 SGHNT, CDR2 YYREEE (reference sequence).

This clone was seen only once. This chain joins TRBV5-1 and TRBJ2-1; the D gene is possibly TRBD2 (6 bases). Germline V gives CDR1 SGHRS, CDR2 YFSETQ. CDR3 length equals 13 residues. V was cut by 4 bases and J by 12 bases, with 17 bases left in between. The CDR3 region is CASSAGPAEVQFF. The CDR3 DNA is TGCGCCAGCAGCGCGGGACCCGCGGAGGTGCAGTTCTTC.

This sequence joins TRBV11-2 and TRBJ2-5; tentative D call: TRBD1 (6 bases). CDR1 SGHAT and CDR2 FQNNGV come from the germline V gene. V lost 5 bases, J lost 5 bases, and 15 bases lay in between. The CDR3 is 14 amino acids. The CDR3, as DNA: TGTGCCAGCAGCGTACAGGGCAGTGCGGAGACCCAGTACTTC. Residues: CASSVQGSAETQYF. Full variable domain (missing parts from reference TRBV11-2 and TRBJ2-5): EAGVAQSPRYKIIEKRQSVAFWCNPISGHATLYWYQQILGQGPKLLIQFQNNGVVDDSQLPKDRFSAERLKGVDSTLKIQPAKLEDSAVYLCASSVQGSAETQYFGPGTRLLVL.

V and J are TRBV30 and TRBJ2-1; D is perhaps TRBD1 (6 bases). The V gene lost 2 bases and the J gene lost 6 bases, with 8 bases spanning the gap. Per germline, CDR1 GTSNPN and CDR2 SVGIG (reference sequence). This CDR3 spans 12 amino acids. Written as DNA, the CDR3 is TGTGCCTGGAGTAGGGGGACCAATGAGCAGTTCTTC. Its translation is CAWSRGTNEQFF. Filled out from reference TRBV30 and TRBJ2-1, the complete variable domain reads SQTIHQWPATLVQPVGSPLSLECTVEGTSNPNLYWYRQAAGRGLQLLFYSVGIGQISSEVPQNLSASRPQDRQFILSSKKLLLSDSGFYLCAWSRGTNEQFFGPGTRLTVL.

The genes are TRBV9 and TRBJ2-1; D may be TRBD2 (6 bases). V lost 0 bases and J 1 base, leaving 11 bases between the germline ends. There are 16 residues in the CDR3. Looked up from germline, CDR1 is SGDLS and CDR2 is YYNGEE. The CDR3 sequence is CASSVGRGISYNEQFF. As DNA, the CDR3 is TGTGCCAGCAGCGTAGGGAGGGGTATATCCTACAATGAGCAGTTCTTC.